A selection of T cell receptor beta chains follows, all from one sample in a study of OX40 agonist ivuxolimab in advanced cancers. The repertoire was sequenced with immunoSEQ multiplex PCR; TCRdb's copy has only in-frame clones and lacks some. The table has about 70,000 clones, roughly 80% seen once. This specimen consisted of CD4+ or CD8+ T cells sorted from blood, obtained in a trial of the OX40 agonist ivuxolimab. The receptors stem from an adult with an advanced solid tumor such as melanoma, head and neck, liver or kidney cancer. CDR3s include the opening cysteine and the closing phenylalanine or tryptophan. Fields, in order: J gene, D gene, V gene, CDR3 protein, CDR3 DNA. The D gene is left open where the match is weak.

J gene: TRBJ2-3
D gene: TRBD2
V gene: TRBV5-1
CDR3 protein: CASSRGLAGGPSDTQYF
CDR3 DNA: TGCGCCAGCAGCAGGGGACTAGCGGGGGGGCCTTCAGATACGCAGTATTTT

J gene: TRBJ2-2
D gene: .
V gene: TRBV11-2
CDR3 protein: CASSYPKDTGELFF
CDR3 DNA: TGTGCCAGCAGCTACCCTAAAGACACCGGGGAGCTGTTTTTT

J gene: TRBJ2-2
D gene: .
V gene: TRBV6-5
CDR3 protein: CASSYSGNTGELFF
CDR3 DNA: TGTGCCAGCAGTTACTCGGGGAACACCGGGGAGCTGTTTTTT

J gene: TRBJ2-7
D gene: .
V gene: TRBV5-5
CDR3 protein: CASSSLGGVRAVTYEQYF
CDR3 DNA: TGTGCCAGCAGCTCCCTGGGGGGCGTTAGGGCGGTGACCTACGAGCAGTACTTC

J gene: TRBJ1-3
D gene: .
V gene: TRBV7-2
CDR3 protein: CASSLESSSGASGNTIYF
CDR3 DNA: TGTGCCAGCAGCTTAGAGTCATCATCGGGGGCGTCTGGAAACACCATATATTTT

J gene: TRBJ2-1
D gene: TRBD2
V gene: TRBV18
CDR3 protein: CASSPGLAGENEQFF
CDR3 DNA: TGTGCCAGCTCACCCGGACTAGCGGGGGAGAATGAGCAGTTCTTC

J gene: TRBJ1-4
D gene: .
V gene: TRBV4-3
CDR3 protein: CASSRWDLGEKLFF
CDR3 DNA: TGCGCCAGCAGCCGCTGGGACCTGGGGGAAAAACTGTTTTTT

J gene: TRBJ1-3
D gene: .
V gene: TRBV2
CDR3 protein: CASRNGGSGNTIYF
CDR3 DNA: TGTGCCAGCAGGAATGGAGGCTCTGGAAACACCATATATTTT

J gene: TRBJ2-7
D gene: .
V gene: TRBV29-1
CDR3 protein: CSVEDLGARSYEQYF
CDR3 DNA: TGCAGCGTTGAAGATCTGGGGGCCCGGTCCTACGAGCAGTACTTC

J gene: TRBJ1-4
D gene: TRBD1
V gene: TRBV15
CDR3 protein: CATSSPGTAHNEKLFF
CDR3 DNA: TGTGCCACCAGCAGTCCCGGGACAGCCCATAATGAAAAACTGTTTTTT

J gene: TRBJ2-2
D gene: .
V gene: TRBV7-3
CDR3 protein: CASSPLANTGELFF
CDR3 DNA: TGTGCCAGCAGCCCTCTAGCGAACACCGGGGAGCTGTTTTTT

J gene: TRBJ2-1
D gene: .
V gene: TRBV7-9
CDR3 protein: CASSLRMASYNEQFF
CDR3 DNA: TGTGCCAGCAGCTTGCGTATGGCCTCCTACAATGAGCAGTTCTTC